This TCR beta chain was retrieved from a study of T cell changes during pregnancy in multiple sclerosis. Germline V gene lookup returns CDR1 SGDLS and CDR2 YYNGEE. The CDR3 contains 16 residues. The J segment lost 7 bases and the V segment lost 3 bases, leaving 13 bases of the junction unmatched. Clones were read by immunoSEQ multiplex PCR, and TCRdb kept only the in-frame ones, dropping some. Among about 40,000 clones listed, approximately 94% were seen once. The sample consisted of CD4+ T cells from peripheral blood mononuclear cells, taken in the third trimester of pregnancy. The chain links TRBV9 to TRBJ2-1; 7 bases line up with TRBD1. The origin of this receptor is a female donor with multiple sclerosis, enrolled in a pregnancy study. This CDR3 is CASSADAGTVTNEQFF. The CDR3 DNA reads TGTGCCAGCAGCGCAGACGCCGGGACAGTAACAAATGAGCAGTTCTTC.